This is a list of T cell receptor beta chains from one sample in a study of CD8 T cells in ankylosing spondylitis. Via MiXCR, TCRdb re-called the 5' RACE reads, giving one row per CDR3 protein. The data hold about 440,000 distinct CDR3 sequences, with over 15% observed a single time. Sequencing input: blood, either unsorted or a sorted T cell fraction (not recorded which). All receptors come from a male donor with ankylosing spondylitis. Each CDR3 is given with its conserved first and last residue. The order of the fields is clone size, D gene, V gene, J gene, CDR3 length, CDR3 DNA, CDR3 protein. The D gene is left open where the match is weak. Size tells how often a clone was seen (once, few, many) or the class of an expanded clone, and some rows leave it out.

abundance: few
d_gene: -
v_gene: TRBV5-1
j_gene: TRBJ2-1
len: 17
CDR3nt: TGCGCCAGCAGCTTCCTTCCGCCCACGAGCTCCTACAATGAGCAGTTCTTC
CDR3aa: CASSFLPPTSSYNEQFF

abundance: few
d_gene: -
v_gene: TRBV7-2
j_gene: TRBJ2-7
len: 14
CDR3nt: TGTGCCAGCAGCCCCCGACACAGGGAGTCCGAGCAGTACTTC
CDR3aa: CASSPRHRESEQYF

abundance: -
d_gene: TRBD1
v_gene: TRBV30
j_gene: TRBJ1-5
len: 13
CDR3nt: TGTGCCTGGAGTATTGACAGGGTGCAGCCCCAGCATTTT
CDR3aa: CAWSIDRVQPQHF

abundance: few
d_gene: -
v_gene: TRBV7-2
j_gene: TRBJ1-6
len: 14
CDR3nt: TGTGCCAGCAGCTTAGTGGGTATGAATTCACCCCTCCACTTT
CDR3aa: CASSLVGMNSPLHF

abundance: -
d_gene: TRBD2
v_gene: TRBV28
j_gene: TRBJ2-7
len: 15
CDR3nt: TGTGCCAGCAGTACAACAGCGGGAGGGCCCAACGAGCAGTACTTC
CDR3aa: CASSTTAGGPNEQYF

abundance: few
d_gene: -
v_gene: TRBV3-1
j_gene: TRBJ1-3
len: 17
CDR3nt: TGTGCCAGCAGCCGCCGACAGGCTTGGGACCGAAGAAACACCATATATTTT
CDR3aa: CASSRRQAWDRRNTIYF

abundance: -
d_gene: -
v_gene: TRBV28
j_gene: TRBJ1-5
len: 16
CDR3nt: TGTGCCAGCAGTTTATACGGGGTTGGGGACAATCAGCCCCAGCATTTT
CDR3aa: CASSLYGVGDNQPQHF

abundance: -
d_gene: -
v_gene: TRBV5-1
j_gene: TRBJ1-1
len: 15
CDR3nt: TGCGCCAGCAGCTTCGCCCAGGGCAGGGACACTGAAGCTTTCTTT
CDR3aa: CASSFAQGRDTEAFF

abundance: -
d_gene: TRBD1
v_gene: TRBV5-1
j_gene: TRBJ2-3
len: 17
CDR3nt: TGCGCCACCCCGACAGGGTCGAGAGGAACTAGCACAGATACGCAGTATTTT
CDR3aa: CATPTGSRGTSTDTQYF

abundance: few
d_gene: TRBD2
v_gene: TRBV20-1
j_gene: TRBJ2-1
len: 21
CDR3nt: TGCAGTGCTAGAGATCCGGGCGGGGGTCTAGCGGGGGGCGCCTTTTACAATGAGCAGTTCTTC
CDR3aa: CSARDPGGGLAGGAFYNEQFF

abundance: once
d_gene: -
v_gene: TRBV6-1
j_gene: TRBJ1-5
len: 15
CDR3nt: TGTGCCAGCGGGACGAAAGGGTGGGGCAATCAGCCCCAGCATTTT
CDR3aa: CASGTKGWGNQPQHF

abundance: few
d_gene: TRBD2
v_gene: TRBV20-1
j_gene: TRBJ2-4
len: 14
CDR3nt: TGCAGTGCCCTCTTCGGGAGGGCTGGAAACATTCAGTACTTC
CDR3aa: CSALFGRAGNIQYF

abundance: -
d_gene: -
v_gene: TRBV12-3/TRBV12-4
j_gene: TRBJ2-3
len: 15
CDR3nt: TGTGCCAGCAGTTTTCGGAGATCCGACACAGATACGCAGTATTTT
CDR3aa: CASSFRRSDTDTQYF

abundance: -
d_gene: -
v_gene: TRBV6-1
j_gene: TRBJ2-1
len: 14
CDR3nt: TGTGCCAGCAGCTTCGACAGTGGCTACAATGAGCAGTTCTTC
CDR3aa: CASSFDSGYNEQFF

abundance: few
d_gene: TRBD1
v_gene: TRBV7-9
j_gene: TRBJ1-5
len: 15
CDR3nt: TGTGCCAGCAGCCCTGACAGGGTAGGCAATCAGCCCCAGCATTTT
CDR3aa: CASSPDRVGNQPQHF

abundance: -
d_gene: TRBD1
v_gene: TRBV7-6
j_gene: TRBJ1-1
len: 16
CDR3nt: TGTGCCAGCAGCCCCAGCGCTCTCCGGGACAGGGGTGAAGCTTTCTTT
CDR3aa: CASSPSALRDRGEAFF

abundance: -
d_gene: -
v_gene: TRBV7-3
j_gene: TRBJ2-2
len: 12
CDR3nt: TGTGCCAGCAGCTTGACCCAAACCGAGCTGTTTTTT
CDR3aa: CASSLTQTELFF

abundance: many
d_gene: -
v_gene: TRBV20-1
j_gene: TRBJ1-3
len: 14
CDR3nt: TGCAGTGCTAGAGATTTCGGGGTCGGAAACACCATATATTTT
CDR3aa: CSARDFGVGNTIYF

abundance: few
d_gene: TRBD2
v_gene: TRBV6-1
j_gene: TRBJ2-1
len: 16
CDR3nt: TGTGCCAGCAGTCCGGGGAGCGGGGGATCCTACAATGAGCAGTTCTTC
CDR3aa: CASSPGSGGSYNEQFF

abundance: -
d_gene: -
v_gene: TRBV5-1
j_gene: TRBJ1-2
len: 15
CDR3nt: TGCGCCAGCAGCTCAAACAGGGAAGTGGGCTATGGCTACACCTTC
CDR3aa: CASSSNREVGYGYTF

abundance: -
d_gene: -
v_gene: TRBV5-1
j_gene: TRBJ2-2
len: 17
CDR3nt: TGCGCCAGCAGTCGTGATTCCGGGAGATTGAACACCGGGGAGCTGTTTTTT
CDR3aa: CASSRDSGRLNTGELFF

abundance: -
d_gene: -
v_gene: TRBV5-1
j_gene: TRBJ2-7
len: 13
CDR3nt: TGCGCCAGCAGCTTGACTAGAACCTACGAGCAGTACTTC
CDR3aa: CASSLTRTYEQYF

abundance: few
d_gene: TRBD1
v_gene: TRBV6-1
j_gene: TRBJ1-1
len: 13
CDR3nt: TGTGCCAGCACGCAGGGACAGGGGGCTGGAGCTTTCTTT
CDR3aa: CASTQGQGAGAFF

abundance: few
d_gene: -
v_gene: TRBV28
j_gene: TRBJ2-7
len: 14
CDR3nt: TGTGCCAGCTTGCCGACCCGGAGGGCCTACGAGCAGTACTTC
CDR3aa: CASLPTRRAYEQYF

abundance: -
d_gene: TRBD1
v_gene: TRBV9
j_gene: TRBJ2-1
len: 16
CDR3nt: TGTGCCAGCAGCGACCTCCGGGACAGTTTGTACAATGAGCAGTTCTTC
CDR3aa: CASSDLRDSLYNEQFF

abundance: few
d_gene: -
v_gene: TRBV20-1
j_gene: TRBJ2-1
len: 12
CDR3nt: TGCAGTGCTAGGTTAGGGAAGAATGAGCAGTTCTTC
CDR3aa: CSARLGKNEQFF

abundance: few
d_gene: TRBD1
v_gene: TRBV5-6
j_gene: TRBJ1-5
len: 15
CDR3nt: TGTGCCAGCAGTTATAACAGGGGGAGGTATCAGCCCCAGCATTTT
CDR3aa: CASSYNRGRYQPQHF

abundance: -
d_gene: -
v_gene: TRBV11-2
j_gene: TRBJ2-3
len: 15
CDR3nt: TGTGCCAGCAGCTCTCCCACATTCAGCACAGATACGCAGTATTTT
CDR3aa: CASSSPTFSTDTQYF

abundance: -
d_gene: -
v_gene: TRBV27
j_gene: TRBJ2-7
len: 15
CDR3nt: TGTGCCAGCAGTTTATCCCCAGGGTCTGTTTCCGAGCAGTACTTC
CDR3aa: CASSLSPGSVSEQYF

abundance: -
d_gene: -
v_gene: TRBV20-1
j_gene: TRBJ2-1
len: 11
CDR3nt: TGCAGTGCTAGAGATCAACTCCCCTGGTTCTTC
CDR3aa: CSARDQLPWFF

abundance: -
d_gene: -
v_gene: TRBV20-1
j_gene: TRBJ2-5
len: 12
CDR3nt: TGCAGTGCTAGGCTCGGAGGAGAGACCCAGTACTTC
CDR3aa: CSARLGGETQYF

abundance: many
d_gene: TRBD1
v_gene: TRBV12-3/TRBV12-4
j_gene: TRBJ1-2
len: 13
CDR3nt: TGTGCCAGCAGTCCACAGGGGGGCTATGGCTACACCTTC
CDR3aa: CASSPQGGYGYTF

abundance: -
d_gene: -
v_gene: TRBV5-1
j_gene: TRBJ2-1
len: 14
CDR3nt: TGCGCCAGCAGCTTGACTATTGAGGGCTATGAGCAGTTCTTC
CDR3aa: CASSLTIEGYEQFF

abundance: -
d_gene: -
v_gene: TRBV12-3/TRBV12-4
j_gene: TRBJ2-5
len: 18
CDR3nt: TGTGCCAGCAGTTTAAGAGGGGAGTCGGACTCGAGGGCAGAGACCCAGTACTTC
CDR3aa: CASSLRGESDSRAETQYF

abundance: few
d_gene: -
v_gene: TRBV7-2
j_gene: TRBJ1-1
len: 14
CDR3nt: TGTGCCAGCAGGGGAGGCCGGGGGAACACTGAAGCTTTCTTT
CDR3aa: CASRGGRGNTEAFF

abundance: many
d_gene: -
v_gene: TRBV29-1
j_gene: TRBJ2-3
len: 14
CDR3nt: TGCAGCGTTGAGGGGCGAACTAGCACAGATACGCAGTATTTT
CDR3aa: CSVEGRTSTDTQYF

abundance: few
d_gene: -
v_gene: TRBV6-1
j_gene: TRBJ2-3
len: 13
CDR3nt: TGTGCCAGCAGTGCCTCCCGCGCCCTAAGTTGGTATTTT
CDR3aa: CASSASRALSWYF

abundance: many
d_gene: -
v_gene: TRBV10-3
j_gene: TRBJ2-5
len: 13
CDR3nt: TGTGCCACAAAAGGACCCGGGGGAGAGACCCAGTACTTC
CDR3aa: CATKGPGGETQYF

abundance: -
d_gene: -
v_gene: TRBV2
j_gene: TRBJ1-6
len: 16
CDR3nt: TGTGCCAGCAGTGAAGAGGGGTGGGGGTATAATTCACCCCTCCACTTT
CDR3aa: CASSEEGWGYNSPLHF

abundance: few
d_gene: -
v_gene: TRBV20-1
j_gene: TRBJ1-5
len: 14
CDR3nt: TGCAGTGCCCCCCTTCCGGGACCCAATCAGCCCCAGCATTTT
CDR3aa: CSAPLPGPNQPQHF

abundance: -
d_gene: -
v_gene: TRBV12-3/TRBV12-4
j_gene: TRBJ1-1
len: 13
CDR3nt: TGTGCCAGCAGTTTCCAGGTGAGCACTGAAGCTTTCTTT
CDR3aa: CASSFQVSTEAFF

abundance: -
d_gene: -
v_gene: TRBV20-1
j_gene: TRBJ2-7
len: 14
CDR3nt: TGCAGTGCTCGCCTCGGGTCGACGAACTACGAGCAGTACTTC
CDR3aa: CSARLGSTNYEQYF

abundance: few
d_gene: -
v_gene: TRBV4-3
j_gene: TRBJ2-5
len: 15
CDR3nt: TGCGCCAGCAGCCAAGGTCGACCCGAGGGGGAGACCCAGTACTTC
CDR3aa: CASSQGRPEGETQYF

abundance: few
d_gene: TRBD1
v_gene: TRBV2
j_gene: TRBJ1-2
len: 14
CDR3nt: TGTGCCAGCAGTGCGCCGGGACAGAACTATGGCTACACCTTC
CDR3aa: CASSAPGQNYGYTF

abundance: few
d_gene: TRBD2
v_gene: TRBV3-1
j_gene: TRBJ2-4
len: 15
CDR3nt: TGTGCCAGCAGCTCGACTAGCGGAGTAAAAAACATTCAGTACTTC
CDR3aa: CASSSTSGVKNIQYF

abundance: -
d_gene: -
v_gene: TRBV5-1
j_gene: TRBJ2-4
len: 15
CDR3nt: TGCGCCAGCAGCGCACCCCTTACAGGGCGGAACATTCAGTACTTC
CDR3aa: CASSAPLTGRNIQYF

abundance: few
d_gene: -
v_gene: TRBV6-2/TRBV6-3
j_gene: TRBJ1-4
len: 14
CDR3nt: TGTGCCAGCAGACGAGGGTTATCTAATGAAAAACTGTTTTTT
CDR3aa: CASRRGLSNEKLFF

abundance: -
d_gene: -
v_gene: TRBV20-1
j_gene: TRBJ2-7
len: 14
CDR3nt: TGCAGTGCTAGCAGCACAGGGTTCAACTACGAGCAGTACTTC
CDR3aa: CSASSTGFNYEQYF

abundance: few
d_gene: -
v_gene: TRBV13
j_gene: TRBJ1-1
len: 17
CDR3nt: TGTGCCAGCAGCTTATTCGCCAAGGACCAAATGAACACTGAAGCTTTCTTT
CDR3aa: CASSLFAKDQMNTEAFF

abundance: -
d_gene: -
v_gene: TRBV11-2
j_gene: TRBJ1-3
len: 15
CDR3nt: TGTGCCAGCAGCCAGGAGTGGGGGTCTGGAAACACCATATATTTT
CDR3aa: CASSQEWGSGNTIYF

abundance: -
d_gene: -
v_gene: TRBV19
j_gene: TRBJ2-2
len: 14
CDR3nt: TGTGCCAGTAGGGAGGGTTCGAACACCGGGGAGCTGTTTTTT
CDR3aa: CASREGSNTGELFF

abundance: -
d_gene: TRBD2
v_gene: TRBV24-1
j_gene: TRBJ2-1
len: 15
CDR3nt: TGTGCCACCAGTGATTTCCCGCGGGGCGGGGGTGAGCAGTTCTTC
CDR3aa: CATSDFPRGGGEQFF

abundance: few
d_gene: TRBD1
v_gene: TRBV5-1
j_gene: TRBJ1-2
len: 16
CDR3nt: TGCGCCAGCAGCTACGCCGATGGGACAGGGTTTGGAGGCTACACCTTC
CDR3aa: CASSYADGTGFGGYTF

abundance: few
d_gene: -
v_gene: TRBV6-5
j_gene: TRBJ1-2
len: 15
CDR3nt: TGTGCCAGCAGTTACCCCGGACACCCTGAGGGAGGCTACACCTTC
CDR3aa: CASSYPGHPEGGYTF

abundance: -
d_gene: -
v_gene: TRBV4-1
j_gene: TRBJ2-6
len: 18
CDR3nt: TGCGCCAGCAGCCAAGATCGAGACGGGGTCCCTCTGGCCAACGTCCTGACTTTC
CDR3aa: CASSQDRDGVPLANVLTF

abundance: few
d_gene: TRBD1
v_gene: TRBV4-3
j_gene: TRBJ2-7
len: 16
CDR3nt: TGCGCCAGCAGCCAATATTGGACAGGGGCGCCCTACGAGCAGTACTTC
CDR3aa: CASSQYWTGAPYEQYF

abundance: -
d_gene: TRBD2
v_gene: TRBV12-3/TRBV12-4
j_gene: TRBJ2-5
len: 16
CDR3nt: TGTGCCAGCAGCCGAACTAGCGGGAGGGCCGGGGAGACCCAGTACTTC
CDR3aa: CASSRTSGRAGETQYF